The sequence of this TCR beta chain was determined in a study of T-cell memory formation after mild COVID-19. The wider study: TCR clusters were mostly confined to one donor each. Study results and caveats: The study found balanced CD4/CD8 in clones contracting day 15 to 85 and a CD4+ lean in later expanders. The appearance of some responding clones in pre-infection memory suggested that cross-reactive memory joined.

In the case of this clonotype: Its antigen is not known.

Between the trimmed V and J ends, which lost 3 bases and 0 bases, there was a span of 8 bases. The V gene's germline CDR1 is DFQATT and CDR2 SNEGSKA (reference sequence). CDR3 length: 13 amino acids. After 5'RACE with constant-segment primers, TCR alpha and TCR beta cDNA libraries carrying sample barcodes and UMIs were obtained. MiXCR, applied by TCRdb to the 5' RACE reads, yields one record per CDR3 protein. The repertoire holds fewer than 300,000 distinct CDR3 sequences, with 16% as singletons. The V call is TRBV20-1, the J call TRBJ1-2, with D possibly being TRBD1 (5 bases). Sequenced material: PBMCs or a T cell subset sorted from them (not recorded which). The clonotype comes from a man aged 18-30 years who had mild COVID-19 (a few samples of this study predate the infection). Cell type and time point are not known. DNA of the CDR3: TGCAGTGCTAGCCAGGGAACTAACTATGGCTACACCTTC. It translates to CSASQGTNYGYTF.